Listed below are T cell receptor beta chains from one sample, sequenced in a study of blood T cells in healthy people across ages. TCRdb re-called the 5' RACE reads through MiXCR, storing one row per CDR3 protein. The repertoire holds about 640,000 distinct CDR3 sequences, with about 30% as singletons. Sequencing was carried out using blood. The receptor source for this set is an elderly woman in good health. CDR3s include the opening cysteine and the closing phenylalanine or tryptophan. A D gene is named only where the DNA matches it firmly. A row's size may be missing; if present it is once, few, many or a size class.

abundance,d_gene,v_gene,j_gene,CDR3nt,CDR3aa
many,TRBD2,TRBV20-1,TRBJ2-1,TGCAGTGCTAGCTTAATGCGGGGGGGCTACAATGAGCAGTTCTTC,CSASLMRGGYNEQFF
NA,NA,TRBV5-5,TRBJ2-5,TGTGCCAGCAGCAGACGGGACTACCAAGAGACCCAGTACTTC,CASSRRDYQETQYF
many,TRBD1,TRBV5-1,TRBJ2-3,TGCGCCAGCAGCTTGGAGGGACAGCGCACAGATACGCAGTATTTT,CASSLEGQRTDTQYF
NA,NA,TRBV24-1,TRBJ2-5,TGTGCCACCAGTGATACCAAGGGAGTCCAAGAGACCCAGTACTTC,CATSDTKGVQETQYF
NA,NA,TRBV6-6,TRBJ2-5,TGTGCCAGCAGCCCGGCGGGGGCCCCAGAGACCCAGTACTTC,CASSPAGAPETQYF
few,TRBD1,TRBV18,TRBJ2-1,TGTGCCAGCTCACCACCGACACAGGGGGCGCTTGGACGGTACAATGAGCAGTTCTTC,CASSPPTQGALGRYNEQFF
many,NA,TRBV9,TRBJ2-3,TGTGCCAGCAGCGTCGCAAGAAGTAGCACAGATACGCAGTATTTT,CASSVARSSTDTQYF
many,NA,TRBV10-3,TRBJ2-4,TGTGCCATCAGTGAGTCGACGGCGAGTCAGGGGTACTTC,CAISESTASQGYF
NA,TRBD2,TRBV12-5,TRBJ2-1,TGTGCTAGTGGTTTAGGGACTAGCGGGGGCAATGAGCAGTTCTTC,CASGLGTSGGNEQFF
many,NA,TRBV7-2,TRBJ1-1,TGTGCCAGCAGACACACGACAGGAAAACGCACTGAAGCTTTCTTT,CASRHTTGKRTEAFF
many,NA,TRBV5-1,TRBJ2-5,TGCGCCAGCAGCTTGGCTTCAGGGTTTGTTCAAGAGACCCAGTACTTC,CASSLASGFVQETQYF
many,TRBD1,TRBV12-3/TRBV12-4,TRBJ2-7,TGTGCCAGCAGTACACCGGGACAGGGGAAGTACGAGCAGTACTTC,CASSTPGQGKYEQYF
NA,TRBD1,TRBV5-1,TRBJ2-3,TGCGCCAGCAGCGGACGGACAGGGGGATCCACAGATACGCAGTATTTT,CASSGRTGGSTDTQYF
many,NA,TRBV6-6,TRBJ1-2,TGTGCCAGCAGTTATCGGGGGGACCATGGCTACACCTTC,CASSYRGDHGYTF
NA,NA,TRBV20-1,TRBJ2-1,TGCAGTGCTAGAGTGATAGTAAGGGGTGAGCAGTTCTTC,CSARVIVRGEQFF
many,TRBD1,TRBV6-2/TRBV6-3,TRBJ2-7,TGTGCCACCCTGAGGACAGGGGCCCCCTACGAGCAGTACTTC,CATLRTGAPYEQYF
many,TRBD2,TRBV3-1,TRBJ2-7,TGTGCCAGCAGCCAAGATCCAGCGGGGGGGCGTGAGCAGTACTTC,CASSQDPAGGREQYF
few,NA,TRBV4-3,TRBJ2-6,TGCGCCAGCAGCCAAACAACAGGGACTGGGGCCAACGTCCTGACTTTC,CASSQTTGTGANVLTF
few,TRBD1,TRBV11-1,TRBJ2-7,TGTACCAGCAGCCCGCGGGACAGGGGGCTCGAGCAGTACTTC,CTSSPRDRGLEQYF
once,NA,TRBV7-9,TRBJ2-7,TGTGCCAGCAGCTTAGGAAGACAGATCTCCTACGAGCAGTACTTC,CASSLGRQISYEQYF
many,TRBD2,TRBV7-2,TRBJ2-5,TGTGCCAGCAGCCCTCGGACTAGCGGGGGAATCGGGGAGACCCAGTACTTC,CASSPRTSGGIGETQYF
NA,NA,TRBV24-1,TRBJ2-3,TGTGCCACCGCTATATCGGAACAGGGAACCACAGATACGCAGTATTTT,CATAISEQGTTDTQYF